A single sample is the source of the 24 T cell receptor beta chains below, sequenced in a study of T cell repertoires in cytomegalovirus infection. Each CDR3 protein is one row after TCRdb ran MiXCR on the reads. Of about 900,000 distinct CDR3 sequences listed, roughly 30% are singletons. Their recognized antigens are unknown. The sequencing here drew on cultured CD8+ T cells from PBMCs, taken from culture after CMV antigen stimulation. Receptor source: a human donor in good health (CMV status not recorded). Some clones in this sample may be carry-over from other donors' samples.

This rearrangement joins TRBV19 to TRBJ2-1; 9 nucleotides match TRBD2. Germline-derived CDR1 and CDR2 are LNHDA and SQIVND (reference sequence). CDR3 length equals 15 residues. V shed 3 bases and J 9 bases; nucleotides not matched to a gene: 9. The CDR3 nucleotides are TGTGCCAGTAGTATCTTAGGACTAGCGTCGGGTGAGCAGTTCTTC. This gives the protein CASSILGLASGEQFF. Using reference TRBV19 and TRBJ2-1 for the parts outside the CDR3, the full variable domain is DGGITQSPKYLFRKEGQNVTLSCEQNLNHDAMYWYRQDPGQGLRLIYYSQIVNDFQKGDIAEGYSVSREKKESFPLTVTSAQKNPTAFYLCASSILGLASGEQFFGPGTRLTVL.

This clonotype was picked up many times. J is TRBJ1-1 and V is TRBV19, with D perhaps matching TRBD1 (5 bases). V lost 5 bases to trimming and J lost 0 bases, with 13 bases between them. CDR3 length: 15 amino acids. The V gene's germline CDR1 is LNHDA and CDR2 SQIVND (reference sequence). CDR3 sequence reads: CASSWSTVLNTEAFF. The CDR3 region has the DNA TGTGCCAGTAGTTGGTCGACAGTATTGAACACTGAAGCTTTCTTT.

In DNA, the CDR3 is TGTGCCAGTAGTATTGGGGCGGGATTCACAGATACGCAGTATTTT. Translated: CASSIGAGFTDTQYF. This chain uses TRBV19 with TRBJ2-3; tentatively, D is TRBD2 (6 bases). V was shortened by 3 bases and J by 2 bases, with 12 bases between the two germline ends. Germline-derived CDR1 and CDR2 are LNHDA and SQIVND (reference sequence). This CDR3 is built from 15 residues.

The CDR3 sequence is CASSTGDREEEETQYF. CDR3 nucleotides: TGTGCCAGCAGTACTGGGGACAGAGAGGAAGAAGAGACCCAGTACTTC. The rearrangement joins TRBV6-6 to TRBJ2-5; TRBD1 matches 7 bases. Trimming removed 5 bases from V and 3 bases from J; junction bases left unmatched: 12. The CDR3 has 16 amino acids. The germline gives CDR1 MNHNY, CDR2 SVGAGI (reference sequence).

This clonotype was recorded at least ten times. The gene calls are TRBV7-2 and TRBJ2-7, with D possibly called TRBD1 or TRBD2 (5 bases each). The CDR3 has 11 amino acids. V was pared by 1 base and J by 8 bases, with 6 bases between. Germline V lookup: CDR1 SGHTA, CDR2 FQGNSA. CDR3 nucleotides: TGTGCCAGCAGCTTAGAGGGACAGCAGTACGTC. Translated: CASSLEGQQYV.

V is TRBV28 and J is TRBJ2-7, with TRBD1 identical over 8 bases. CDR1 is MDHEN and CDR2 is SYDVKM in the germline V gene. There are 14 residues in the CDR3. V shed 3 bases, J shed 3 bases, and the junction held 4 bases outside the gene matches. The CDR3: CASSLLGQGYEQYV. CDR3 bases: TGTGCCAGCAGTTTGCTCGGACAGGGCTACGAGCAGTACGTC.

About this clonotype itself: This clone may be a read error of a much larger clone one base away. This chain connects TRBV5-1 to TRBJ2-2, with 8 bases lining up with TRBD1. The CDR3 sequence is 16 residues long. The V gene's germline CDR1 is SGHRS and CDR2 YFSETQ. The CDR3 DNA sequence: TGCGCCAGCAGCTTAGACAGGGGCCCGAACACCGGGGGGCTGTTTTTT. It encodes CASSLDRGPNTGGLFF.

The sample holds a few counts of this clonotype. This CDR3 is CASIPTGILDTQYF. CDR3 DNA sequence: TGTGCCAGCATCCCGACAGGGATACTAGATACGCAGTATTTT. The J gene is TRBJ2-3, the V gene TRBV11-2; TRBD1 agrees at 7 bases. The V gene end was trimmed by 7 bases and the J gene end by 5 bases; junction bases not matched to a gene: 9. The CDR3 totals 14 residues. Germline values: CDR1 SGHAT, CDR2 FQNNGV.

V and J are TRBV9 and TRBJ1-1; D not resolved. V gave up 0 bases and J gave up 9 bases, with 6 bases separating them. The CDR3 length is 11 residues. CDR1 SGDLS and CDR2 YYNGEE come from the germline V gene. CDR3 amino acids: CASSVGGQAFF. The CDR3 DNA sequence: TGTGCCAGCAGCGTAGGTGGGCAAGCTTTCTTT. Variable domain in full (rest from reference TRBV9 and TRBJ1-1): DSGVTQTPKHLITATGQRVTLRCSPRSGDLSVYWYQQSLDQGLQFLIQYYNGEERAKGNILERFSAQQFPDLHSELNLSSLELGDSALYFCASSVGGQAFFGQGTRLTVV.

This clonotype was seen many times. This chain joins TRBV11-1 and TRBJ2-3; D is ambiguous. This CDR3 has 15 amino acids. Germline values: CDR1 SGHAT, CDR2 FQDESV (reference sequence). V lost 0 bases and J lost 1, with 8 bases in between. CDR3 DNA sequence: TGTGCCAGCAGCTTAGCGGAAGTCGGCACAGATACGCAGTATTTT. Encoded protein: CASSLAEVGTDTQYF.

This clonotype was seen a few times. The rearrangement joins TRBV6-1 to TRBJ1-1; 7 nucleotides line up with TRBD1. The CDR3 totals 15 residues. The germline gives CDR1 MNHNS, CDR2 SASEGT. After removal of 1 base from V and 1 base from J, the junction contained 3 bases not matched to a gene. CDR3 sequence (DNA): TGTGCCAGCAGTGAAGGAAGACAGGGGAACACTGAAGCTTTCTTT. It is translated as CASSEGRQGNTEAFF.

The rearrangement uses TRBV4-3 and TRBJ1-1, with D possibly TRBD1 on 5 matching bases. Germline V CDR1 and CDR2: LGHNA, YSLEER. V lost 0 bases and J 6 bases, leaving 8 bases between the germline ends. The CDR3 is made up of 13 amino acids. CDR3 nucleotides: TGCGCCAGCAGCCAAGATTTAGGGGCTGAAGCTTTCTTT. It codes for CASSQDLGAEAFF.

The chain links TRBV12-3 or TRBV12-4 to TRBJ2-2; 9 nucleotides agree with TRBD1. Unmatched junction bases numbered 15, after V lost 3 bases and J lost 7 bases. The CDR3 covers 18 residues. The CDR3 bases are TGTGCCAGCAGTTTTTCAGCGGAAGTACAGGGGGCGGACGGGGAGCTGTTTTTT. This encodes CASSFSAEVQGADGELFF.

This clonotype was observed a few times. The V and J genes are TRBV6-5 and TRBJ1-6, with a tentative D call TRBD1 (5 bases). V lost 0 bases and J lost 5, with 11 bases in between. The V gene's germline CDR1 is MNHEY and CDR2 SVGAGI. CDR3 length: 16 residues. In DNA, the CDR3 is TGTGCCAGCAGTTACTCGGGGGGATCCAATAATTCACCCCTCCACTTT. Protein product: CASSYSGGSNNSPLHF.

Worth noting for this clonotype: Being one base from a much bigger clone, this may be a read error. The chain joins TRBV7-2 to TRBJ2-2; D unclear. This CDR3 contains 17 residues. The germline V gene encodes CDR1 SGHTA and CDR2 FQGNSA. V shed 2 bases and J shed 0 bases, with 13 bases lying between them. CDR3 DNA: TGTGCCAGCAGCTTACACGCGGTACCAACGAACACCGGGGAGCTGTTTTTT. It yields the protein CASSLHAVPTNTGELFF.

This clonotype has just a few counts. The genes are TRBV2 and TRBJ2-1; 7 bases agree with TRBD2. Germline CDR1 is SNHLY and CDR2 is FYNNEI. The CDR3 is 14 residues long. The ends lost 10 bases at V and 4 bases at J; junction bases unmatched: 10. In nucleotides, the CDR3 is TGTGCCACCGTTTCGGGGGGTGATTACAATGAGCAGTTCTTC. Encoded protein: CATVSGGDYNEQFF. Using reference TRBV2 and TRBJ2-1 for the parts outside the CDR3, the full variable domain is EPEVTQTPSHQVTQMGQEVILRCVPISNHLYFYWYRQILGQKVEFLVSFYNNEISEKSEIFDDQFSVERPDGSNFTLKIRSTKLEDSAMYFCATVSGGDYNEQFFGPGTRLTVL.

V is TRBV11-3 and J is TRBJ2-1, with 7 bases fitting TRBD2. The V gene's germline CDR1 is SGHNT and CDR2 YENEEA. CDR3 length equals 13 residues. The junction had 9 bases not matched to a gene; V was cut back by 5 bases and J by 11 bases. The CDR3 region has the DNA TGTGCCAGCAGCCAGCGGGGTTATAGTCAGCAGTTCTTC. It codes for CASSQRGYSQQFF.

This clonotype has ten or more counts. In nucleotides, the CDR3 is TGTGCCAGCAGGTGGGCCGGGATGAACACTGAAGCTTTCTTT. It codes for CASRWAGMNTEAFF. The chain recombines TRBV28 with TRBJ1-1; unclear D gene. The CDR3 consists of 14 residues. V dropped 6 bases and J dropped 0 bases, with 11 bases sitting between them. Germline CDR1 MDHEN, CDR2 SYDVKM.

The CDR3 protein is CASGNPTGGNIQYF. The CDR3, as DNA: TGTGCCAGCGGTAACCCGACAGGGGGGAACATTCAGTACTTC. The chain couples TRBV6-5 to TRBJ2-4; 9 nucleotides match TRBD1. V lost 8 bases to trimming and J lost 7 bases; unmatched junction nucleotides: 9. Germline V gene sequence: CDR1 MNHEY, CDR2 SVGAGI. This CDR3 has 14 residues.

The chain uses TRBV7-8 and TRBJ1-5; D not certain. From germline, CDR1 is SGHVS and CDR2 FQNEAQ. The CDR3 runs to 16 residues. With 1 base removed from V and 0 bases from J, the gap between germline ends came to 10 bases. The chain's CDR3 is CASSLDAENSNQPQHF. In DNA, the CDR3 is TGTGCCAGCAGCTTAGATGCGGAAAATAGCAATCAGCCCCAGCATTTT.

This clonotype was observed a few times. J is TRBJ1-2 and V is TRBV3-1; perhaps TRBD1 as D (6 bases). The germline V gene encodes CDR1 LGHDT and CDR2 YNNKEL (reference sequence). V was pared by 4 bases and J by 5 bases, with 14 bases between. The CDR3 totals 14 residues. The CDR3 spells CASSPSGEWYGYTF. CDR3 DNA: TGTGCCAGCAGCCCGTCAGGGGAGTGGTATGGCTACACCTTC. Complete variable domain (other parts from reference TRBV3-1 and TRBJ1-2): DTAVSQTPKYLVTQMGNDKSIKCEQNLGHDTMYWYKQDSKKFLKIMFSYNNKELIINETVPNRFSPKSPDKAHLNLHINSLELGDSAVYFCASSPSGEWYGYTFGSGTRLTVV.

The chain carries TRBV18 and TRBJ1-2; 8 bases line up with TRBD1. The J segment lost 4 bases and the V segment lost 3 bases, leaving 7 bases of the junction unmatched. CDR1 is KGHSH, CDR2 LQKENI, per germline. This CDR3 region has 15 residues. The CDR3 DNA sequence: TGTGCCAGCTCACCTCAAGGACAGGGTATCTATGGCTACACCTTC. Protein product: CASSPQGQGIYGYTF. Using reference TRBV18 and TRBJ1-2 for the parts outside the CDR3, the full variable domain is NAGVMQNPRHLVRRRGQEARLRCSPMKGHSHVYWYRQLPEEGLKFMVYLQKENIIDESGMPKERFSAEFPKEGPSILRIQQVVRGDSAAYFCASSPQGQGIYGYTFGSGTRLTVV.

In this sample, this clonotype turned up a few times. V and J are TRBV4-1 and TRBJ2-1; D unclear. V gave up 4 bases and J gave up 0 bases, with 16 bases separating them. This CDR3 has 17 residues. The V gene's germline CDR1 is MGHRA and CDR2 YSYEKL. Written as DNA, the CDR3 is TGCGCCAGCAGCCCTTCGGGCCCTACTATCTCCTACAATGAGCAGTTCTTC. Translating it yields CASSPSGPTISYNEQFF.

This clonotype showed up many times. V usage is TRBV4-3 and J usage is TRBJ2-1; weak D call: TRBD2 (5 bases). CDR3 length equals 14 residues. Per germline, CDR1 LGHNA and CDR2 YSLEER. V was pared by 5 bases and J by 2 bases, with 10 bases between. This chain's CDR3 is CASSGGTAYNEQFF. The CDR3 nucleotides are TGCGCCAGCAGCGGAGGAACGGCCTACAATGAGCAGTTCTTC.